The rows below give T cell receptor beta chains drawn from one sample of a study of T cell responses to AZD1222 COVID-19 vaccine. This table comes from immunoSEQ multiplex PCR, and its TCRdb copy is limited to in-frame clones, with some not included. The sample holds roughly 70,000 clones; 85% are singletons and the top ten take around 20%. The sequencing used peripheral blood, collected on day 0 of AZD1222 vaccination. The source is an adult in good health. CDR3s include the opening cysteine and the closing phenylalanine or tryptophan. Fields, in order: D gene, clone size, V gene, J gene, CDR3 DNA, CDR3 protein. The D gene is left open where the match is weak. Some rows have no size entry. The others give once, few or many, or a class for an expanded clone.

d_gene: -; abundance: -; v_gene: TRBV4-1; j_gene: TRBJ1-1; CDR3nt: TGCGCCAGCAGCCAAGTAGAGAACACTGAAGCTTTCTTT; CDR3aa: CASSQVENTEAFF
d_gene: TRBD2; abundance: -; v_gene: TRBV6-6; j_gene: TRBJ2-1; CDR3nt: TGTGCCAGCAGTCCCCTGACTAGCGGGAGTAATGAGCAGTTCTTC; CDR3aa: CASSPLTSGSNEQFF
d_gene: -; abundance: -; v_gene: TRBV4-1; j_gene: TRBJ2-6; CDR3nt: TGCGCCAGCAGCCCGGCGGGCACTGGGGCCAACGTCCTGACTTTC; CDR3aa: CASSPAGTGANVLTF
d_gene: -; abundance: -; v_gene: TRBV6-1; j_gene: TRBJ1-4; CDR3nt: TGTGCCAGCAGTGAGGGGAAACTGTTTTTT; CDR3aa: CASSEGKLFF
d_gene: TRBD1; abundance: -; v_gene: TRBV19; j_gene: TRBJ2-3; CDR3nt: TGTGCCAGTAGTGACCCCGGGACAGGGAACACAGATACGCAGTATTTT; CDR3aa: CASSDPGTGNTDTQYF
d_gene: TRBD2; abundance: -; v_gene: TRBV9; j_gene: TRBJ2-1; CDR3nt: TGTGCCAGCAGCGTAGGAGGGACTAGCGGCCCCAATGAGCAGTTCTTC; CDR3aa: CASSVGGTSGPNEQFF
d_gene: TRBD1; abundance: -; v_gene: TRBV30; j_gene: TRBJ1-5; CDR3nt: TGTGCCTGGGCGACAGGGTTATGGCAGCCCCAGCATTTT; CDR3aa: CAWATGLWQPQHF
d_gene: -; abundance: -; v_gene: TRBV19; j_gene: TRBJ1-2; CDR3nt: TGTGCCAGTGACCGAACGGACGGACTATATGGCTACACCTTC; CDR3aa: CASDRTDGLYGYTF
d_gene: -; abundance: few; v_gene: TRBV11-3; j_gene: TRBJ2-5; CDR3nt: TGTGCCAGCAGCGGAAACCGGGACGGTGGAGAGACCCAGTACTTC; CDR3aa: CASSGNRDGGETQYF
d_gene: -; abundance: -; v_gene: TRBV5-1; j_gene: TRBJ2-3; CDR3nt: TGCGCCAGCAGCTTGGACGGGGGCGGAGATACGCAGTATTTT; CDR3aa: CASSLDGGGDTQYF
d_gene: TRBD2; abundance: -; v_gene: TRBV19; j_gene: TRBJ2-1; CDR3nt: TGTGCCAGTAGTATAATGGGACTAGCGGGAGATCATGAGCAGTTCTTC; CDR3aa: CASSIMGLAGDHEQFF
d_gene: TRBD1; abundance: -; v_gene: TRBV7-9; j_gene: TRBJ1-2; CDR3nt: TGTGCCAGCAGCCACTCTTTGACAGGGAACTATGGCTACACCTTC; CDR3aa: CASSHSLTGNYGYTF
d_gene: TRBD1; abundance: -; v_gene: TRBV7-9; j_gene: TRBJ2-7; CDR3nt: TGTGCCAGCAGCACCGCGACAGGGGTACCCTACGAGCAGTACTTC; CDR3aa: CASSTATGVPYEQYF
d_gene: -; abundance: -; v_gene: TRBV3-1/TRBV3-2; j_gene: TRBJ2-7; CDR3nt: TGTGCCAGCAGCCAAGCTGGAGCCTACGAGCAGTACTTC; CDR3aa: CASSQAGAYEQYF
d_gene: TRBD2; abundance: -; v_gene: TRBV27; j_gene: TRBJ2-5; CDR3nt: TGTGCCAGCAGTTTGGGGGGACTAGCGGGAGTGGAGACCCAGTACTTC; CDR3aa: CASSLGGLAGVETQYF
d_gene: -; abundance: -; v_gene: TRBV5-1; j_gene: TRBJ2-7; CDR3nt: TGCGCCAGCAGCTGGGCCCCTTTACCAGGGGGGCGATACGAGCAGTACTTC; CDR3aa: CASSWAPLPGGRYEQYF
d_gene: TRBD2; abundance: once; v_gene: TRBV25-1; j_gene: TRBJ2-2; CDR3nt: TGTGCCAGCAGGAAAGCGGGAACGAACACCGGGGAGCTGTTTTTT; CDR3aa: CASRKAGTNTGELFF
d_gene: -; abundance: -; v_gene: TRBV5-8; j_gene: TRBJ2-5; CDR3nt: TGTGCCAGCGTGGGGAGAGAGACCCAGTACTTC; CDR3aa: CASVGRETQYF
d_gene: -; abundance: -; v_gene: TRBV3-1/TRBV3-2; j_gene: TRBJ1-2; CDR3nt: TGTGCCAGCAGCCAAGACGGTTATAGAGGCTACACCTTC; CDR3aa: CASSQDGYRGYTF
d_gene: TRBD2; abundance: -; v_gene: TRBV19; j_gene: TRBJ2-2; CDR3nt: TGTGCCAGTAGTCCCGGACTAGCGGGAGGGCTTGCCACCGGGGAGCTGTTTTTT; CDR3aa: CASSPGLAGGLATGELFF
d_gene: TRBD2; abundance: once; v_gene: TRBV13; j_gene: TRBJ2-1; CDR3nt: TGTGCCAGCAGCGGAGGGCGGGGGGTCCAGTTCTTC; CDR3aa: CASSGGRGVQFF
d_gene: -; abundance: once; v_gene: TRBV3-1/TRBV3-2; j_gene: TRBJ1-2; CDR3nt: TGTGCCAGCAGCTATAGGGGACCTGGCTATGGCTACACCTTC; CDR3aa: CASSYRGPGYGYTF
d_gene: TRBD2; abundance: -; v_gene: TRBV5-1; j_gene: TRBJ2-2; CDR3nt: TGCGCCAGCAGCCTAGGGACTAGCGGCACCGGGGAGCTGTTTTTT; CDR3aa: CASSLGTSGTGELFF
d_gene: -; abundance: -; v_gene: TRBV9; j_gene: TRBJ1-1; CDR3nt: TGTGCCAGCAGCGTAGAATGGGGACAGAACACTGAAGCTTTCTTT; CDR3aa: CASSVEWGQNTEAFF
d_gene: TRBD2; abundance: many; v_gene: TRBV5-1; j_gene: TRBJ2-1; CDR3nt: TGCGCCAGCAGCTTGCAGCGGGGGGGCAAGTCTGTCAATGAGCAGTTCTTC; CDR3aa: CASSLQRGGKSVNEQFF
d_gene: TRBD1; abundance: once; v_gene: TRBV5-5; j_gene: TRBJ2-2; CDR3nt: TGTGCCAGCAGCTTGGAGGGGGCGGCCGGGGAGCTGTTTTTT; CDR3aa: CASSLEGAAGELFF